Sequencing of this TCR beta chain was carried out in a study of tumor-infiltrating lymphocytes in primary liver carcinoma. Study information: The patient population consisted of men and women between 30 and 69 years of age. Study-wide results and limits: The study found only about 8-24% of top clones in all five tumor regions.

To note about this clonotype: Its antigen is as yet unknown.

Priming with a constant-region primer yielded TCR beta cDNA from about 480 ng total RNA. Employing slightly modified ARM-PCR, three nested multiplex PCR rounds were run, and these gave rise to the TCR beta libraries. Amplification in the first two PCR rounds was performed using TRBV1-TRBV30 forward primers and a C-beta reverse primer for 10 cycles each. TCRdb reprocessed the multiplex PCR reads with MiXCR, giving one entry per CDR3 protein. The repertoire holds approximately 190,000 distinct CDR3 sequences, with approximately 86% as singletons. V gave up 6 bases and J gave up 0 bases, with 11 bases separating them. CDR1 is MNHNY, CDR2 SVGAGI, per germline (reference sequence). This CDR3 is built from 14 residues. Unsorted bulk tissue (roughly 18-32 mg) underwent RNA and DNA co-extraction. The authors sampled five separate regions per tumor.

Input material: tumor tissue from primary liver carcinoma. This clonotype originated in a man aged 35 to 55 with primary liver carcinoma and hepatitis B virus infection. This chain connects TRBV6-6 to TRBJ1-1; D call uncertain. The CDR3 DNA sequence: TGTGCCAGCAGCCAGGTGGGCATGAACACTGAAGCTTTCTTT. Translated: CASSQVGMNTEAFF.